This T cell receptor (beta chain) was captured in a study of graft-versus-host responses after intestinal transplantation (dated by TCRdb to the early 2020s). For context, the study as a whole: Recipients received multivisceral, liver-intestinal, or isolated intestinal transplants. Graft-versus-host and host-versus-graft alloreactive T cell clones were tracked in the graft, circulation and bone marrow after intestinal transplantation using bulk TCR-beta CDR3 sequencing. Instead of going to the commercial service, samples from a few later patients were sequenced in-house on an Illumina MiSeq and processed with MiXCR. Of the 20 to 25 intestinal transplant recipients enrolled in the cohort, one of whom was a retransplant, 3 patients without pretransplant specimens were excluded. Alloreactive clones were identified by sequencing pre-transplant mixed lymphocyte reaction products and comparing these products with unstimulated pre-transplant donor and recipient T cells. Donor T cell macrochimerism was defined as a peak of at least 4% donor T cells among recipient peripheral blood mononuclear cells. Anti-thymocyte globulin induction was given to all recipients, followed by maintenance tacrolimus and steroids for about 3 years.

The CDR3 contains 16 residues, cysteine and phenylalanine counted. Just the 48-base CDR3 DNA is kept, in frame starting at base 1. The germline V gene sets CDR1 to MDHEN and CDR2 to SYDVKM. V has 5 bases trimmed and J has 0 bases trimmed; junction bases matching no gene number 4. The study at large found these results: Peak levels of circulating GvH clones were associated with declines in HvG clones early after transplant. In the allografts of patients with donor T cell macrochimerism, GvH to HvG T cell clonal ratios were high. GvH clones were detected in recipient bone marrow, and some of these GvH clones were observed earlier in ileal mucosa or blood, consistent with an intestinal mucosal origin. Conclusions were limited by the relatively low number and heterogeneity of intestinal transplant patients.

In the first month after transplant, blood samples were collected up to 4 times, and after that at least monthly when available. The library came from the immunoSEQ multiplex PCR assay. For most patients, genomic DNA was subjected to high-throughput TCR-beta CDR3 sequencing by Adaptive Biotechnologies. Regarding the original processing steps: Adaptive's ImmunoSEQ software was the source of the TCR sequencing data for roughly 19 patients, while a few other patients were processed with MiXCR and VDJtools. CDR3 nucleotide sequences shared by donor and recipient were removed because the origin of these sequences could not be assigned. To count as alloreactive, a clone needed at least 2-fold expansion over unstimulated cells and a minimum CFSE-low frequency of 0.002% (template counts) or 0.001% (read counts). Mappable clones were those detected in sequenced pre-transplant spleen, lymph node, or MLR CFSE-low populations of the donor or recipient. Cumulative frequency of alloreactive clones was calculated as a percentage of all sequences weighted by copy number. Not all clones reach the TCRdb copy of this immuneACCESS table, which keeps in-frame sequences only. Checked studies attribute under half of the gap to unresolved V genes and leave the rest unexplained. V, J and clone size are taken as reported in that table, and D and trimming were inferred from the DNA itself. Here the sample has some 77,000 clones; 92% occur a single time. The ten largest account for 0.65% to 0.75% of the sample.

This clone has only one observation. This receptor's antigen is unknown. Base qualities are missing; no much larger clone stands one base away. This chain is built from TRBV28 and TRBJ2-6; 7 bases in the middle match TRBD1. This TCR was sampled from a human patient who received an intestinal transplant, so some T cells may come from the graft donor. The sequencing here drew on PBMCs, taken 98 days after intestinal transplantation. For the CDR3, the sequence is CASSPDRISGANVLTF. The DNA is TGTGCCAGCAGTCCGGACAGGATCTCTGGGGCCAACGTCCTGACTTTC.